This T cell receptor beta chain was sequenced in a study of OX40 agonist ivuxolimab in advanced cancers. Study outcomes and limitations: Clonal expansion from baseline to week 6 occurred in both CD4+ and CD8+ T cells. Averaging showed that CD8+ T cells had more expanded clones than CD4+ did.

The V and J ends lost 1 base and 2 bases respectively, with 7 bases between them. This CDR3 comprises 14 residues. Germline CDR1 and CDR2: LNHNV and YYDKDF (reference sequence). Clones were sequenced by immunoSEQ multiplex PCR, and TCRdb holds only the in-frame ones, with some missing. The sample lists tens of thousands of clones, nearly 90% seen once, with roughly 0.19% in the top ten. On this clone: What it binds is not known.

This chain joins TRBV15 and TRBJ2-3; D remains unclear. The TCR sequence derives from an adult with an advanced solid tumor such as melanoma, head and neck, liver or kidney cancer. The sequenced sample was CD4+ or CD8+ T cells sorted from blood, obtained in a trial of the OX40 agonist ivuxolimab. CDR3 amino acids: CATSRGNPTDTQYF. CDR3 coding DNA: TGTGCCACCAGCAGAGGGAACCCCACAGATACGCAGTATTTT.